This T cell receptor beta chain is drawn from a study of radiation and T cells in renal cell carcinoma. Clones were read by immunoSEQ multiplex PCR, and TCRdb kept only the in-frame ones, dropping some. The table includes about 170,000 clones, about 88% detected once. V gave up 2 bases and J gave up 5 bases, with 12 bases separating them. Looked up from germline, CDR1 is MNHEY and CDR2 is SVGAGI. The CDR3 consists of 14 residues. Time point: blood 4 weeks post-SBRT, at nephrectomy. Documented treatment: 15 Gy SBRT to primary tumor, nephrectomy 4 weeks later. Blood was sampled at baseline, 2 weeks and 4 weeks after SBRT. Clear cell pathology was present in this patient's renal cell carcinoma.

This chain links TRBV6-5 with TRBJ1-1; D remains unclear. This sequence was found in a woman aged 45-65 years with renal cell carcinoma. The sample here was blood, taken from a patient whose treatment included radiotherapy and nephrectomy. The CDR3 loop is CASSYRGEVTEAFF. The DNA of the CDR3 is TGTGCCAGCAGTTACCGCGGGGAGGTGACTGAAGCTTTCTTT.